The source of this TCR beta chain is a study of identifying expanded T cells in peripheral blood. Comment on this clone: The antigen remains undetermined.

Study results and caveats: Differentially abundant clones: about 1.3 between replicates, 16.4 at about two weeks, less than 25 at four. Clone count variance between approximately two-week samples rose with total template count.

Data came from immunoSEQ multiplex PCR; TCRdb stores just in-frame clones and leaves some out. The data show roughly 82,000 clones, 84% seen once. This CDR3 contains 16 residues. Trimming removed 7 bases at V and 7 bases at J, with 23 bases between. Germline assignment: CDR1 SEHNR and CDR2 FQNEAQ (reference sequence). The sequence was collected from a person between 18 and 70 years old in good health. Input material: blood. The chain links TRBV7-9 to TRBJ1-3; D gene unclear. The CDR3 DNA reads as TGTGCCAGCAACTACCCGGGCCTTTTGACCGAGAACACCATATATTTT. This gives the protein CASNYPGLLTENTIYF.